This T cell receptor beta chain emerged from a study of metastatic and nonmetastatic thyroid tumors. TCRdb used MiXCR to call clones anew from the PCR reads. The sample consists of around 22,000 clones, approximately 11% of them appearing once. All patients were treatment-naive before thyroid surgery. This CDR3 region has 16 residues. Germline V CDR1 and CDR2: MDHEN, SYDVKM. V lost 3 bases and J 4 bases, leaving 19 bases between the germline ends. Many counts were recorded for this clone. Material: blood. The chain is built from TRBV28 and TRBJ2-7; a weak D match, TRBD2 (5 bases). The TCR originated in a female donor with papillary thyroid cancer or a benign thyroid nodule (not recorded which). Some clones in this sample may be carry-over from other donors' samples. CDR3 DNA sequence: TGTGCCAGCAGTTTGAGGGATCTGGGCTCACGATACGAGCAGTACTTC. It is translated as CASSLRDLGSRYEQYF.